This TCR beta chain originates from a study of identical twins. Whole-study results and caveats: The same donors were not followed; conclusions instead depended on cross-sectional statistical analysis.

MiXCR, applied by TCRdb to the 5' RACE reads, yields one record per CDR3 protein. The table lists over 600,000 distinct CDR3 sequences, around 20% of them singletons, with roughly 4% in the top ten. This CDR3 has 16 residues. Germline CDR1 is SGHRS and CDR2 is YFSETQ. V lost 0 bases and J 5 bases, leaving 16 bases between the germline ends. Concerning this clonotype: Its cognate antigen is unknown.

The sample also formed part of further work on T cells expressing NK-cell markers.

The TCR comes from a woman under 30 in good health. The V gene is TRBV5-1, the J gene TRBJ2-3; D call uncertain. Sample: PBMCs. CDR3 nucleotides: TGCGCCAGCAGCTTGGAAGCCGGAATACTGGAAGATACGCAGTATTTT. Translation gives CASSLEAGILEDTQYF.